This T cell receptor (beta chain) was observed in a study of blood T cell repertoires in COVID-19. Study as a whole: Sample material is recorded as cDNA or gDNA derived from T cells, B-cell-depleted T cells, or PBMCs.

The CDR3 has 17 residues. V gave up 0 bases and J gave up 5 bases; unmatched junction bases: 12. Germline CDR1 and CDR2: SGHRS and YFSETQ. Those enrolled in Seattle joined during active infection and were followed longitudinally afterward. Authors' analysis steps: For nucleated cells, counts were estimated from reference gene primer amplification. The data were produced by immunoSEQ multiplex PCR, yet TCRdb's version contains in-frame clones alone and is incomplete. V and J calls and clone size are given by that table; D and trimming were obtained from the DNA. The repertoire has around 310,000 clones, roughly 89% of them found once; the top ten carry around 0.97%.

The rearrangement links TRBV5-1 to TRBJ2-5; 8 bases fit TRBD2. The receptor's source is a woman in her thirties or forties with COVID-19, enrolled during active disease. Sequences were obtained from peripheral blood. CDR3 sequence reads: CASSLDAGGAIGETQYF. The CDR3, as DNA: TGCGCCAGCAGCTTGGACGCGGGGGGCGCGATCGGGGAGACCCAGTACTTC.